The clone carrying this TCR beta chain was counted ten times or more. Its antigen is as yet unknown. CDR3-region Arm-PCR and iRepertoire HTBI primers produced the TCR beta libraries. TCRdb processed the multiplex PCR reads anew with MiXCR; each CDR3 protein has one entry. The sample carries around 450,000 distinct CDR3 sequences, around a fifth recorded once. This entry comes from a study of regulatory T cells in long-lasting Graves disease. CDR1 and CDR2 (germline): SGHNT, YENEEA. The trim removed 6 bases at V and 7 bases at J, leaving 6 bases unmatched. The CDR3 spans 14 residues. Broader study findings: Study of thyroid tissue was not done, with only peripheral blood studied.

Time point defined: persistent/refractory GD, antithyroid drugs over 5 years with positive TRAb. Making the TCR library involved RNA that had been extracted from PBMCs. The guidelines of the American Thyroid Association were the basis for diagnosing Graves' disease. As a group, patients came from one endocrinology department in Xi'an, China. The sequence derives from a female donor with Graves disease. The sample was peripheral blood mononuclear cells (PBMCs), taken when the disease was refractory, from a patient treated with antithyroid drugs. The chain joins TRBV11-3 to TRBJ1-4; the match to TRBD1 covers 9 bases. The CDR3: CASRPGQGTEKLFF. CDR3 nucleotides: TGTGCCAGCAGACCGGGACAGGGAACTGAAAAACTGTTTTTT.